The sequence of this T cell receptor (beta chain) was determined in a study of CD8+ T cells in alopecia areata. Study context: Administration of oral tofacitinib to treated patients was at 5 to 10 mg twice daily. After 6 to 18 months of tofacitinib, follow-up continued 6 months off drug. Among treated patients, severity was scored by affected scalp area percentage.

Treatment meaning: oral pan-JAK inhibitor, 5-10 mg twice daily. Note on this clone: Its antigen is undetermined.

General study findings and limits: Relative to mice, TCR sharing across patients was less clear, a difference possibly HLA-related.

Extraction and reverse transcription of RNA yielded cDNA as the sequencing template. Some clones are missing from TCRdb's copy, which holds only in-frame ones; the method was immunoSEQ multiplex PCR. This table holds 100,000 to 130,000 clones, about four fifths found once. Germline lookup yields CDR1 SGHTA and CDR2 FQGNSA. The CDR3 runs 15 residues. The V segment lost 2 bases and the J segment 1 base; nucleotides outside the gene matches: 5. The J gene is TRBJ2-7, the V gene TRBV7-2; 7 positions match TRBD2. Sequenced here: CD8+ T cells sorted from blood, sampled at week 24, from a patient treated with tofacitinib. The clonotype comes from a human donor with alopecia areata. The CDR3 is CASSLKRGPSYEQYF. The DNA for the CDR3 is TGTGCCAGCAGCTTAAAGCGGGGACCGTCCTACGAGCAGTACTTC.